The rows below give T cell receptor beta chains drawn from one sample of a study of STAT5B mutations in CD4+ large granular lymphocyte leukemia. Repertoires were generated with immunoSEQ multiplex PCR, while TCRdb's copy carries only in-frame clones and drops some. The sample yields 35,000 to 45,000 clones, approximately 86% seen once. Sequences were obtained from CD4+ T cells from blood buffy coats. These receptor sequences come from a human donor in good health. CDR3s include the opening cysteine and the closing phenylalanine or tryptophan. Each record gives: J gene, V gene, CDR3 protein.

J: TRBJ1-2; V: TRBV6-5; CDR3: CASSYRQDHYGYTF
J: TRBJ2-1; V: TRBV30; CDR3: CAWGKGGSTNEQFF
J: TRBJ2-7; V: TRBV6-1; CDR3: CASCGSSISYEQYF
J: TRBJ1-5; V: TRBV19; CDR3: CASSVREGGYQPQHF
J: TRBJ2-1; V: TRBV28; CDR3: CASSSPLAGGPHEQFF
J: TRBJ2-7; V: TRBV11-2; CDR3: CASSLGGSYEQYF
J: TRBJ2-5; V: TRBV2; CDR3: CASSLAGETQYF
J: TRBJ1-5; V: TRBV6-1; CDR3: CASSATGTGGNQPQHF
J: TRBJ1-5; V: TRBV19; CDR3: CASSIGGGRNQPQHF
J: TRBJ1-1; V: TRBV27; CDR3: CASARDRGFTEAFF
J: TRBJ1-2; V: TRBV18; CDR3: CASSPGAPGGYTF
J: TRBJ1-5; V: TRBV27; CDR3: CASSLSRGSNQPQHF
J: TRBJ1-2; V: TRBV28; CDR3: CASSIPRGRGYGYTF
J: TRBJ2-7; V: TRBV7-9; CDR3: CASSVGAESYEQYF
J: TRBJ2-1; V: TRBV7-8; CDR3: CASSLEAGNEQFF
J: TRBJ1-2; V: TRBV28; CDR3: CASSESLTGNYGYTF
J: TRBJ2-1; V: TRBV19; CDR3: CATSLAGGYNEQFF
J: TRBJ2-7; V: TRBV27; CDR3: CASSPRALTAYEQYF
J: TRBJ2-7; V: TRBV7-9; CDR3: CASSYRDRYAYEQYF
J: TRBJ1-3; V: TRBV19; CDR3: CASSVRAGGRAGNTIYF
J: TRBJ2-2; V: TRBV6-1; CDR3: CASNLHRENTGELFF
J: TRBJ2-7; V: TRBV6-1; CDR3: CASSGVWVAGVQQYF
J: TRBJ2-7; V: TRBV11-2; CDR3: CASSLSDGGYEQYF
J: TRBJ2-7; V: TRBV7-5; CDR3: CVRSIVAVAGPGTYEQYF
J: TRBJ2-7; V: TRBV6-6; CDR3: CASSLLGPSTEQYF
J: TRBJ1-6; V: TRBV7-8; CDR3: CASSPGNSPLHF
J: TRBJ2-3; V: TRBV2; CDR3: CASSRDYTDTQYF
J: TRBJ2-6; V: TRBV11-1; CDR3: CASSGPFQSGANVLTF
J: TRBJ1-1; V: TRBV9; CDR3: CASSGGLVNTEAFF
J: TRBJ2-5; V: TRBV10-1; CDR3: CASSEGRTSGQETQYF
J: TRBJ1-3; V: TRBV6-1; CDR3: CASSVYSSADTGNTIYF
J: TRBJ2-1; V: TRBV20-1; CDR3: CSATRVDEQFF
J: TRBJ1-2; V: TRBV18; CDR3: CASSPPTRENYGYTF
J: TRBJ2-7; V: TRBV6-5; CDR3: CATLGAGSSYEQYF
J: TRBJ1-2; V: TRBV29-1; CDR3: CSVGKDRASNYGYTF
J: TRBJ1-5; V: TRBV6-5; CDR3: CASSDDRAGQPQHF
J: TRBJ2-5; V: TRBV19; CDR3: CASSMREGPRETQYF
J: TRBJ1-2; V: TRBV6-4; CDR3: CASSYMGGPRNGYTF
J: TRBJ1-2; V: TRBV28; CDR3: CASRLGQPVRYGYTF
J: TRBJ1-5; V: TRBV19; CDR3: CASSRKGESQPQHF
J: TRBJ2-1; V: TRBV27; CDR3: CASRDLAGGFNEQFF
J: TRBJ1-5; V: TRBV19; CDR3: CASSWGTVGNQPQHF
J: TRBJ1-1; V: TRBV5-5; CDR3: CASSLRLLVNTEAFF
J: TRBJ2-7; V: TRBV19; CDR3: CASSIGQTSGYEQYF
J: TRBJ1-5; V: TRBV29-1; CDR3: CSVGVGGNQPQHF
J: TRBJ1-6; V: TRBV7-9; CDR3: CASSLGQGSSPLHF
J: TRBJ2-5; V: TRBV2; CDR3: CASRIGGRGQETQYF
J: TRBJ1-1; V: TRBV5-1; CDR3: CASSLVSGNTEAFF